This is a list of T cell receptor beta chains from one sample in a study of vaccination effects on CD4 cells after COVID-19. Their antigens remain unidentified. The repertoire was sequenced with immunoSEQ multiplex PCR; TCRdb's copy has only in-frame clones and lacks some. The sample shows 55,000 to 70,000 clones, more than 80% of them seen only once. This specimen was CD4+ T cells from PBMCs cultured with HCoV-229E spike peptides, taken before COVID-19 vaccination. The origin of the receptors is a human donor who received a COVID-19 vaccine. The CDR3 runs from the conserved cysteine through the conserved F or W. The D gene is left open where the match is weak. Expanded clones get a size class; other rows say once, few or many, or leave the size out.

>TRBV6-5|TRBJ1-2|TRBD1|-
TGTGCCAGCACTCGAAAAGGGGGCGCGGATGGCTACACCTTC
CASTRKGGADGYTF
>TRBV9|TRBJ2-3|-|once
TGTGCCAGCAGCGTCCTCGGAGGCGCACACTCAGATACGCAGTATTTT
CASSVLGGAHSDTQYF
>TRBV15|TRBJ2-5|-|-
TGTGCCACCAGCGGACAGCCCCAAGAGACCCAGTACTTC
CATSGQPQETQYF
>TRBV5-1|TRBJ1-4|-|-
TGCGCCAGCAGCTTGGAGGTATTGGGAACAACTAATGAAAAACTGTTTTTT
CASSLEVLGTTNEKLFF
>TRBV27|TRBJ1-3|TRBD1|few
TGTGCCAGCGGGGACAGGAGCTCTGGAAACACCATATATTTT
CASGDRSSGNTIYF
>TRBV24-1|TRBJ2-1|TRBD1|-
TGTGCCAGGCCGGACAGGGAGGAGTACAATGAGCAGTTCTTC
CARPDREEYNEQFF
>TRBV15|TRBJ2-2|TRBD2|once
TGTGCCACCCGGCTAGCGGGGGCTAACACCGGGGAGCTGTTTTTT
CATRLAGANTGELFF
>TRBV5-1|TRBJ2-5|-|-
TGCGCCAGCAGTCGGGCGGTGGGCCGTGAGACCCAGTACTTC
CASSRAVGRETQYF
>TRBV5-1|TRBJ2-2|-|-
TGCGCCAGCAGCTTGAGCGGGAACACCGGGGAGCTGTTTTTT
CASSLSGNTGELFF
>TRBV6-4|TRBJ2-1|-|few
TGTGCCAGCAGTGAAGAAAGTGTTAGTGAGCAGTTCTTC
CASSEESVSEQFF
>TRBV19|TRBJ1-5|-|-
TGTGCCAGTAGTACCTGGGTCTTAAATCAGCCCCAGCATTTT
CASSTWVLNQPQHF
>TRBV28|TRBJ1-2|TRBD1|-
TGTGCCAGCAGGGGGGGGACAGGGGCCCCTAACTATGGCTACACCTTC
CASRGGTGAPNYGYTF
>TRBV4-1|TRBJ2-5|TRBD2|-
TGCGCCAGCAGCCAATTACTAGCGGGGGGCCCGGAGACCCAGTACTTC
CASSQLLAGGPETQYF
>TRBV11-3|TRBJ2-5|TRBD2|-
TGTGCCAGCAGCCCAGGACTAGCGGGGGTAAATTGGGAGACCCAGTACTTC
CASSPGLAGVNWETQYF
>TRBV11-2|TRBJ2-5|-|-
TGTGCCAGCAGCTTAGATCGCCAGGCCGGGGAGACCCAGTACTTC
CASSLDRQAGETQYF
>TRBV3-1/TRBV3-2|TRBJ2-1|-|-
TGTGCCAGCAGCCAATCATCGGGGACAGAGCAGTTCTTC
CASSQSSGTEQFF
>TRBV5-5|TRBJ2-5|-|-
TGTGCCAGCAGCATCGGGACTCAAGAGACCCAGTACTTC
CASSIGTQETQYF
>TRBV5-1|TRBJ2-3|-|-
TGCGCCAGCAGCTTTGAGGCCGTGAATGGGCAGTATTTT
CASSFEAVNGQYF
>TRBV7-2|TRBJ1-1|-|-
TGTGCCAGCAGCATCACAGCAGGGAGGGAGTATGACACTGAAGCTTTCTTT
CASSITAGREYDTEAFF
>TRBV18|TRBJ2-3|-|-
TGTGCCAGCTCACCAGGGGGTGGAACAGATACGCAGTATTTT
CASSPGGGTDTQYF
>TRBV29-1|TRBJ1-3|-|-
TGCAGCGTAACCGGGACACCAACCTCTGGAAACACCATATATTTT
CSVTGTPTSGNTIYF
>TRBV10-3|TRBJ2-3|-|-
TGTGCCATCAGTGAGTCGACTCCGTCAGATACGCAGTATTTT
CAISESTPSDTQYF
>TRBV14|TRBJ2-2|-|-
TGTGCCAGCAGCCTTCAGCGTGGGACCGGGGAGCTGTTTTTT
CASSLQRGTGELFF
>TRBV19|TRBJ1-5|-|-
TGTGCCAGTAGTAAGACAGGCAATCAGCCCCAGCATTTT
CASSKTGNQPQHF
>TRBV18|TRBJ2-5|-|-
TGTGCCAGCTCCAGGACTGGACAAGAGACCCAGTACTTC
CASSRTGQETQYF
>TRBV12-3/TRBV12-4|TRBJ1-1|-|few
TGTGCCAGCAGTCAAACAAGATTTGAAGCTTTCTTT
CASSQTRFEAFF
>TRBV30|TRBJ2-1|-|-
TGTGCCTGGGCCGTTGGTACCTACAATGAGCAGTTCTTC
CAWAVGTYNEQFF
>TRBV29-1|TRBJ1-2|TRBD1|-
TGCAGCGTCGCAGGACAGGGGGCGACCTATGGCTACACCTTC
CSVAGQGATYGYTF
>TRBV28|TRBJ2-1|TRBD1|-
TGTGCCAGCAGTACGGACAGGGATGAGCAGTTCTTC
CASSTDRDEQFF
>TRBV5-5|TRBJ2-3|-|-
TGTGCCAGCAGCTTCGGGGTTAATTTTGATACGCAGTATTTT
CASSFGVNFDTQYF
>TRBV24-1|TRBJ1-2|-|-
TGTGCCACCAGTGATGGTAGTTCCTATGGCTACACCTTC
CATSDGSSYGYTF
>TRBV7-9|TRBJ1-2|-|-
TGTGCCAGCAGTCCATTAGGGAATAACTATGGCTACACCTTC
CASSPLGNNYGYTF
>TRBV30|TRBJ2-1|-|-
TGTGCCTGGACGAAGGGACTTGGAACGAACAATGAGCAGTTCTTC
CAWTKGLGTNNEQFF
>TRBV9|TRBJ2-3|-|-
TGTGCCAGCAGCGTAGGGACTCCCGATACGCAGTATTTT
CASSVGTPDTQYF
>TRBV6-6|TRBJ1-5|-|-
TGTGCCAGCAGGAGTAAAGATAGCAATCAGCCCCAGCATTTT
CASRSKDSNQPQHF
>TRBV2|TRBJ2-2|TRBD1|once
TGTGCCAGCATCAGGGACAGGGGTTGGACCGGGGAGCTGTTTTTT
CASIRDRGWTGELFF
>TRBV20-1|TRBJ2-1|-|-
TGCAGTGCTCGCGCCTACAATGAGCAGTTCTTC
CSARAYNEQFF
>TRBV7-2|TRBJ2-3|TRBD1|-
TGTGCCAGCAGCCGGGACAGCGATACGCAGTATTTT
CASSRDSDTQYF
>TRBV2|TRBJ1-6|-|-
TGTGCCAGCATAGTCCCGGGCAATCGTTCACCCCTCCACTTT
CASIVPGNRSPLHF
>TRBV12-3/TRBV12-4|TRBJ1-5|TRBD1|-
TGTGCCAGCAGCGGACAGGGCGGTCAGCCCCAGCATTTT
CASSGQGGQPQHF
>TRBV19|TRBJ1-5|-|-
TGTGCCAGTAGTACCCCAGGGGTTCAGCCCCAGCATTTT
CASSTPGVQPQHF
>TRBV6-5|TRBJ2-2|-|-
TGTGCCAGCAGTTACCGGCTCCCCGAGGACCGGGGAGCTGTTTTT
CASSYRLPEDRGAVF
>TRBV3-1/TRBV3-2|TRBJ2-3|-|-
TGTGCCAGCAGCTGGGCTTCTGACAGCACAGATACGCAGTATTTT
CASSWASDSTDTQYF
>TRBV5-1|TRBJ1-4|TRBD1|-
TGCGCCAGCAGCTCCCGGACAGGGCCTAATGAAAAACTGTTTTTT
CASSSRTGPNEKLFF
>TRBV18|TRBJ2-3|-|-
TGTGCCAGCTCACCACCCCGGGGCCGTTCTAGCACAGATACGCAGTATTTT
CASSPPRGRSSTDTQYF
>TRBV2|TRBJ1-4|TRBD1|few
TGTGCCAGCAGGAGGGGACAGGGTGGTGAAAAACTGTTTTTT
CASRRGQGGEKLFF
>TRBV6-2/TRBV6-3|TRBJ2-3|-|-
TGTGCCAGCAGACCTGACAGGTACAATACGCAGTATTTT
CASRPDRYNTQYF
>TRBV14|TRBJ2-2|TRBD1|-
TGTGCCAGCAGGATAACTGGGACAGACACCGGGGAGCTGTTTTTT
CASRITGTDTGELFF
>TRBV5-1|TRBJ2-1|TRBD2|-
TGCGCCAGCAGCTTGGCGGTGCGGGGGGTCTACAATGAGCAGTTCTTC
CASSLAVRGVYNEQFF
>TRBV6-1|TRBJ1-1|-|-
TGTGCCAGCAGTGAACGTGAAGGGTATGGGGCTGAAGCTTTCTTT
CASSEREGYGAEAFF
>TRBV7-3|TRBJ2-1|-|-
TGTGCCAGCAGCGGGATGCAGGCGAGCTCCTACAATGAGCAGTTCTTC
CASSGMQASSYNEQFF
>TRBV14|TRBJ2-2|-|once
TGTGCCAGCAGCTTATCACTTAACACCGGGGAGCTGTTTTTT
CASSLSLNTGELFF
>TRBV28|TRBJ1-4|TRBD1|-
TGTGCCAGCAGTCATCGACAGGGGTGGGAAAAACTGTTTTTT
CASSHRQGWEKLFF
>TRBV10-3|TRBJ1-5|-|-
TGTGCCATCAGTGAACGAAGTTACACAGATCAGCCCCAGCATTTT
CAISERSYTDQPQHF
>TRBV5-1|TRBJ2-2|-|-
TGCGCCAGCAGCGGAAGGACCGCTCCGAACACCGGGGAGCTGTTTTTT
CASSGRTAPNTGELFF